The 21 T cell receptor beta chains in this list originate from one sample, sequenced in a study of CD8 T cells in ankylosing spondylitis (dated by TCRdb to 2015 to 2018). For these TCRs, the target antigens are not known. The investigation overall reported the following: A TCR beta motif of 7 or 8 highly homologous amino acid variants appeared characteristic of blood from ankylosing spondylitis patients.

Library preparation used 5' RACE. The sequencer was an Illumina HiSeq 2500. The public reads were reprocessed in TCRdb via fastp at Q25 and MiXCR, keeping in-frame beta chains. Every distinct CDR3 protein forms one entry, paired with its most common genes and DNA. This sample gives fewer than 450,000 distinct CDR3 sequences in total; more than 15% of them show up just once. Approximately 0.97% of the sample is in the top ten clones. The specimen sequenced was blood, either unsorted or a sorted T cell fraction (not recorded which). Receptors were obtained from a male donor with ankylosing spondylitis.

The chain is built from TRBV18 and TRBJ1-1, with TRBD1 identical over 8 bases. V trimming: 2 bases; J trimming: 1 base; junction bases outside the gene matches: 3. Germline loops: CDR1 KGHSH, CDR2 LQKENI. This CDR3 contains 15 residues. The CDR3 nucleotides are TGTGCCAGCTCACCATTCAGGGGGCCGAACACTGAAGCTTTCTTT. Translated, it gives CASSPFRGPNTEAFF.

V is TRBV2 and J is TRBJ1-1, with D perhaps matching TRBD1 (6 bases). The CDR3 runs to 13 residues. Looked up from germline, CDR1 is SNHLY and CDR2 is FYNNEI. Between the trimmed V and J ends, which lost 6 bases and 11 bases, there was a span of 19 bases. CDR3 protein: CASSDEGGLRAFF. CDR3 bases: TGTGCCAGCAGCGATGAAGGGGGTCTTAGGGCTTTCTTT. The entire variable domain, with the rest obtained from reference TRBV2 and TRBJ1-1, is as follows: EPEVTQTPSHQVTQMGQEVILRCVPISNHLYFYWYRQILGQKVEFLVSFYNNEISEKSEIFDDQFSVERPDGSNFTLKIRSTKLEDSAMYFCASSDEGGLRAFFGQGTRLTVV.

The chain joins TRBV10-3 to TRBJ2-3, with D perhaps matching TRBD1 (5 bases). CDR3 length equals 15 residues. From germline, CDR1 is ENHRY and CDR2 SYGVKD. Trimming took 3 bases from V and 2 from J, leaving 12 bases between them. The CDR3 is CAISDMGRSTDTQYF. The CDR3 DNA reads as TGTGCCATCAGTGATATGGGGCGGTCCACAGATACGCAGTATTTT.

This clonotype turned up a few times. The V and J genes are TRBV12-3 or TRBV12-4 and TRBJ1-1, with a weak D call TRBD1 (6 bases). The CDR3 covers 12 residues. Deletions cut 6 bases from V and 11 bases from J, with 16 bases between. The CDR3 region has the DNA TGTGCCAGCAGACCTGACGGGGGGCAGGCTTTCTTT. It specifies CASRPDGGQAFF.

This clonotype was counted a few times. The CDR3 sequence: CASSVDRVREEAFF. Written as DNA, the CDR3 is TGTGCCAGCAGCGTGGACAGGGTTAGAGAGGAAGCTTTCTTT. V and J are TRBV5-8 and TRBJ1-1; 8 bases agree with TRBD1. CDR1 is SGHTS, CDR2 YDEGEE, per germline. With V trimmed by 4 bases and J by 8 bases, 10 bases remained unmatched. There are 14 residues in the CDR3.

V is TRBV6-1 and J is TRBJ1-2; D not certain. CDR3 size: 14 residues. Per the germline V gene, CDR1 is MNHNS and CDR2 is SASEGT. V gave up 5 bases and J gave up 2 bases, with 12 bases separating them. The CDR3 loop reads CASSTRRGNYGYTF. The CDR3 region has the DNA TGTGCCAGCAGTACCAGGCGGGGAAACTATGGCTACACCTTC.

This clonotype has ten or more counts. The chain is built from TRBV20-1 and TRBJ2-3; D is perhaps TRBD2 (6 bases). Deletions cut 3 bases from V and 1 base from J, with 8 bases between. The CDR3 covers 13 residues. Germline V lookup: CDR1 DFQATT, CDR2 SNEGSKA (reference sequence). The CDR3 sequence: CSASGGGTDTQYF. In DNA, the CDR3 is TGCAGTGCTAGCGGGGGAGGCACAGATACGCAGTATTTT.

This clonotype was detected only a few times. This chain joins TRBV7-9 and TRBJ1-1; D ambiguous. The CDR3 runs 13 residues. Per the germline V gene, CDR1 is SEHNR and CDR2 is FQNEAQ (reference sequence). V lost 5 bases, J lost 8 bases, and 15 bases lay in between. The CDR3 sequence is CASSTLPQAEAFF. CDR3 sequence (DNA): TGTGCCAGCAGCACACTGCCCCAGGCGGAAGCTTTCTTT.

This sequence joins TRBV12-3 or TRBV12-4 and TRBJ2-1; 8 nucleotides agree with TRBD2. The CDR3 runs to 14 residues. V was pared by 3 bases and J by 8 bases, with 6 bases of the junction left unmatched. CDR3 residues: CASSLMGLGDEQFF. The CDR3 DNA is TGTGCCAGCAGTTTGATGGGACTAGGTGATGAGCAGTTCTTC.

Ten or more counts support this clonotype. The V call is TRBV29-1, the J call TRBJ2-1; a weak D match, TRBD1 (6 bases). CDR3 length: 12 amino acids. Trimming stripped 0 bases from V and 6 bases from J, with 6 bases between. Germline V CDR1 and CDR2: SQVTM, ANQGSEA. CDR3 amino acids: CSVEEGANEQFF. CDR3 DNA sequence: TGCAGCGTTGAAGAGGGGGCCAATGAGCAGTTCTTC.

The chain employs TRBV7-2 and TRBJ1-3; no firm D call. The CDR3 runs 15 residues. The V gene lost 8 bases and the J gene lost 3 bases, with 17 bases spanning the gap. The germline V gene has CDR1 SGHTA and CDR2 FQGNSA. The CDR3 bases are TGTGCCAGCCACCGCGGGGTCGGAGGTGGAAACACCATATATTTT. Protein sequence: CASHRGVGGGNTIYF.

V usage is TRBV4-1 and J usage is TRBJ2-3; D is uncertain. The CDR3 is made up of 16 amino acids. Germline V gives CDR1 MGHRA, CDR2 YSYEKL. The V and J ends lost 1 base and 1 base respectively, with 12 bases between them. CDR3 nucleotides: TGCGCCAGCAGCCAAGGGATAGCAAGGGGCACAGATACGCAGTATTTT. Translation gives CASSQGIARGTDTQYF.

V usage is TRBV7-8 and J usage is TRBJ2-7, with 10 positions matching TRBD2. Unmatched junction bases numbered 13, after V lost 5 bases and J lost 0 bases. Germline CDR1 reads SGHVS; CDR2 reads FQNEAQ. The CDR3 loop spans 18 amino acids. Here the CDR3 reads CASSPTTGTSASSYEQYF. Here the CDR3 DNA reads TGTGCCAGCAGCCCCACAACCGGGACTAGCGCGAGCTCCTACGAGCAGTACTTC.

In its sample, this clonotype was seen a few times. This chain joins TRBV14 and TRBJ1-6; 8 nucleotides agree with TRBD1. The CDR3 is 15 amino acids. Germline V lookup: CDR1 SGHDN, CDR2 FVKESK. Unmatched junction bases numbered 4, after V lost 3 bases and J lost 6 bases. CDR3 in amino acids: CASSQLDRANSPLHF. CDR3 DNA: TGTGCCAGCAGCCAGTTGGACAGGGCTAATTCACCCCTCCACTTT.

Only a few counts were recorded for this clonotype. V is TRBV19 and J is TRBJ1-5; TRBD1 agrees at 7 bases. The CDR3 contains 17 residues. Germline assignment: CDR1 LNHDA and CDR2 SQIVND (reference sequence). V lost 4 bases, J lost 4 bases, and 13 bases stayed unmatched. The CDR3 DNA is TGTGCCAGTAGTACTGCCCTCGGGGACAGATCAAATCAGCCCCAGCATTTT. Translating gives CASSTALGDRSNQPQHF. The full variable domain, rest sourced from reference TRBV19 and TRBJ1-5, is DGGITQSPKYLFRKEGQNVTLSCEQNLNHDAMYWYRQDPGQGLRLIYYSQIVNDFQKGDIAEGYSVSREKKESFPLTVTSAQKNPTAFYLCASSTALGDRSNQPQHFGDGTRLSIL.

This clonotype was counted a few times. CDR3 DNA sequence: TGCGCCAGCAGCTTGGGGGTTTCGGCCGGCCCTAATGAAAAACTGTTTTTT. This encodes CASSLGVSAGPNEKLFF. The J gene is TRBJ1-4, the V gene TRBV5-1, with no clear D. The CDR3 runs 17 residues. Trimming cost V 0 bases and J 3 bases, with 15 bases left between them. Germline values: CDR1 SGHRS, CDR2 YFSETQ.

There are many counts of this clonotype. The chain couples TRBV11-2 to TRBJ1-4; D not certain. V lost 3 bases and J 0 bases, leaving 8 bases between the germline ends. The germline V gene encodes CDR1 SGHAT and CDR2 FQNNGV. The CDR3 is made up of 15 amino acids. This CDR3 reads CASSFSLATNEKLFF. CDR3 nucleotides: TGTGCCAGCAGCTTTTCGCTCGCAACTAATGAAAAACTGTTTTTT.

Written as DNA, the CDR3 is TGTGCCAGCAGCCAAGGAACTAGCGGGAGTGAGCAGTACTTC. It translates to CASSQGTSGSEQYF. The chain recombines TRBV3-1 with TRBJ2-7, with TRBD2 matching 11 bases. The CDR3 extends over 14 amino acids. Germline V gene data show CDR1 as LGHDT and CDR2 as YNNKEL (reference sequence). Germline trimming cut 1 base from V and 7 bases from J; bases unmatched to any gene: 3.

This clonotype came up many times. The rearrangement links TRBV7-2 to TRBJ2-7, with D perhaps TRBD1 or TRBD2 (5 bases each). This CDR3 spans 15 amino acids. Germline CDR1 and CDR2: SGHTA and FQGNSA. V was trimmed by 4 bases and J by 1 base, leaving 14 bases between them. The CDR3 is CASSSSGTQSYEQYF. CDR3 in DNA: TGTGCCAGCAGCTCCTCCGGGACGCAATCCTACGAGCAGTACTTC.

This clonotype was seen a few times. The V gene is TRBV27, the J gene TRBJ1-5; 9 nucleotides line up with TRBD1. The CDR3 spans 15 residues. V was pared by 1 base and J by 7 bases, with 5 bases of the junction left unmatched. The germline V gene encodes CDR1 MNHEY and CDR2 SMNVEV (reference sequence). In DNA form, the CDR3 reads TGTGCCAGCAGTTTATACACAGGGGGCGGGCAGCCCCAGCATTTT. Its translation is CASSLYTGGGQPQHF.

This clonotype was counted between two and nine times. V and J are TRBV20-1 and TRBJ2-3; TRBD2 matches 7 bases. Germline lookup yields CDR1 DFQATT and CDR2 SNEGSKA (reference sequence). Trimming removed 6 bases from V and 2 bases from J; junction bases left unmatched: 11. The CDR3 consists of 15 residues. The CDR3 here is CSAPDSGRPTDTQYF. The CDR3 nucleotides read TGCAGTGCCCCAGATTCCGGGAGGCCCACAGATACGCAGTATTTT.